A single sample is the source of the 26 T cell receptor beta chains below, sequenced in a study of T cells in Graves' hyperthyroidism and ophthalmopathy. The CDR3 regions of TCR beta were amplified from RNA transcripts. HTBI primers drove first-round RT-PCR of the TCR CDR3. MiXCR, applied by TCRdb to the multiplex PCR reads, yields one record per CDR3 protein. The table includes 300,000 to 450,000 distinct CDR3 sequences, under 20% detected once. What was sequenced was blood. The receptors derive from a man aged 18 to 30 with Graves' ophthalmopathy.

This clonotype appeared a few times. The rearrangement joins TRBV18 to TRBJ2-1; D might be TRBD1 (6 bases). This CDR3 has 16 residues. Germline lookup yields CDR1 KGHSH and CDR2 LQKENI. V gave up 3 bases and J gave up 8 bases, with 20 bases separating them. The CDR3 region is CASSPTGDNLQDEQFF. CDR3 sequence (DNA): TGTGCCAGCTCACCTACCGGGGACAACCTTCAGGATGAGCAGTTCTTC.

This clonotype was counted a few times. The chain recombines TRBV6-1 with TRBJ2-1, with a possible D match to TRBD1 (5 bases). From germline, CDR1 is MNHNS and CDR2 SASEGT. CDR3 length: 14 residues. The V end was cut by 4 bases, the J end by 10 bases, with 17 bases between. The CDR3 loop is CASSVSPQGGEQFF. DNA of the CDR3: TGTGCCAGCAGTGTTTCGCCCCAGGGTGGGGAGCAGTTCTTC.

This clonotype was counted ten times or more. The chain links TRBV6-1 to TRBJ2-5; D is possibly TRBD1 or TRBD2 (6 bases each). The CDR3 loop spans 15 amino acids. In germline, CDR1 is MNHNS, CDR2 SASEGT. The ends were cut back, 5 bases at V and 4 bases at J, with 17 bases in the middle. The CDR3: CASSSPGGWGETQYF. CDR3 nucleotides: TGTGCCAGCAGTAGCCCCGGGGGCTGGGGAGAGACCCAGTACTTC.

On this clonotype: This may be a read error, as it is one base from a much larger clone. This sequence joins TRBV7-2 and TRBJ2-3; D remains ambiguous. Germline V gene lookup returns CDR1 SGHTA and CDR2 FQGNSA. Trimming shortened V by 3 bases and J by 4 bases, and 23 bases separated the two germline ends. The CDR3 is 18 amino acids. CDR3 region: CASSFAWAQLWVPDTQYF. DNA for the CDR3: TGTGCCAGCAGCTTCGCTTGGGCCCAACTTTGGGTCCCAGATACGCAGTATTTT.

This clonotype was detected only a few times. The chain is built from TRBV28 and TRBJ2-3, with D possibly being TRBD2 (6 bases). The V end was cut by 6 bases, the J end by 3 bases, with 10 bases between. Germline CDR1 is MDHEN and CDR2 is SYDVKM. The CDR3 has 13 amino acids. Here the CDR3 DNA reads TGTGCCAGCAGCGGGGGTATGACAGATACGCAGTATTTT. Residues: CASSGGMTDTQYF. The whole variable domain, remainder taken from reference TRBV28 and TRBJ2-3, is DVKVTQSSRYLVKRTGEKVFLECVQDMDHENMFWYRQDPGLGLRLIYFSYDVKMKEKGDIPEGYSVSREKKERFSLILESASTNQTSMYLCASSGGMTDTQYFGPGTRLTVL.

A few counts support this clonotype. The junction and the germline gene differ at one end; a read error may be behind it. The chain is built from TRBV19 and TRBJ1-1; D call uncertain. The CDR3 has 13 residues. Germline V CDR1 and CDR2: LNHDA, SQIVND (reference sequence). DNA for the CDR3: TGTGCCAGTACTCCGAGGGAGAACACTGAGGCTTTCTTT. Protein: CASTPRENTEAFF.

This clonotype was observed many times. The V call is TRBV10-3, the J call TRBJ1-4; 8 bases fit TRBD1. V gave up 6 bases and J gave up 10 bases; unmatched junction bases: 10. Germline V gene lookup returns CDR1 ENHRY and CDR2 SYGVKD. This CDR3 is built from 14 residues. The CDR3 spells CAISPGTGEGKLFF. Written as DNA, the CDR3 is TGTGCCATCAGCCCCGGGACAGGCGAGGGAAAACTGTTTTTT.

The V and J genes are TRBV6-5 and TRBJ2-1; the D call may be TRBD1 or TRBD2 (5 bases each). The germline gives CDR1 MNHEY, CDR2 SVGAGI. The CDR3 spans 15 residues. V was pared by 1 base and J by 0 bases, with 7 bases between. Written as DNA, the CDR3 is TGTGCCAGCAGTTACTTCGGGACCTCCTACAATGAGCAGTTCTTC. Its translation: CASSYFGTSYNEQFF.

The chain has TRBV19 and TRBJ1-1, with a possible D match to TRBD1 (6 bases). This CDR3 has 15 residues. Germline lookup yields CDR1 LNHDA and CDR2 SQIVND (reference sequence). Between the trimmed V and J ends, which lost 5 bases and 1 base, there was a span of 14 bases. The CDR3 loop is CASSPARTENTEAFF. CDR3 in DNA: TGTGCCAGTAGTCCCGCCCGGACAGAGAACACTGAAGCTTTCTTT.

The V and J genes are TRBV24-1 and TRBJ2-7; D possibly corresponds to TRBD2 (6 bases). This CDR3 has 11 residues. Germline-derived CDR1 and CDR2 are KGHDR and SFDVKD. V gave up 7 bases and J gave up 6 bases, with 9 bases separating them. This CDR3 is CATSGGTEQYF. CDR3 DNA sequence: TGTGCCACCAGCGGAGGGACCGAGCAGTACTTC.

This clonotype was detected many times. V usage is TRBV2 and J usage is TRBJ1-2; D possibly corresponds to TRBD1 (6 bases). Germline V gene lookup returns CDR1 SNHLY and CDR2 FYNNEI. V lost 8 bases and J lost 8, with 18 bases in between. CDR3 length: 13 residues. The CDR3 loop is CASVWDIPRGYTF. The CDR3 bases are TGTGCCAGCGTTTGGGACATCCCGCGCGGCTACACCTTC.

This clonotype was recorded many times. This chain joins TRBV5-1 and TRBJ2-7, with 7 positions matching TRBD1. From germline, CDR1 is SGHRS and CDR2 YFSETQ. Unmatched junction bases numbered 3, after V lost 0 bases and J lost 6 bases. The CDR3 is made up of 13 amino acids. The CDR3, as DNA: TGCGCCAGCAGCTTGGGGGACAGAACCGAGCAGTACTTC. Protein sequence: CASSLGDRTEQYF. Full variable domain (remainder filled in from reference TRBV5-1 and TRBJ2-7): KAGVTQTPRYLIKTRGQQVTLSCSPISGHRSVSWYQQTPGQGLQFLFEYFSETQRNKGNFPGRFSGRQFSNSRSEMNVSTLELGDSALYLCASSLGDRTEQYFGPGTRLTVT.

This clonotype showed up just a few times. The chain joins TRBV10-2 to TRBJ2-3, with D possibly matching TRBD1 (6 bases). The CDR3 extends over 14 amino acids. Germline V gene sequence: CDR1 WSHSY, CDR2 SAAADI. The V and J ends lost 8 bases and 3 bases respectively, with 15 bases between them. CDR3 protein: CASLGAGSTDTQYF. For the CDR3, the DNA is TGCGCCAGCTTGGGGGCAGGGTCGACAGATACGCAGTATTTT.

This clonotype was seen ten or more times. This rearrangement joins TRBV2 to TRBJ2-3, with 7 nucleotides matching TRBD2. The CDR3 loop spans 16 amino acids. V lost 0 bases, J lost 5 bases, and 8 bases stayed unmatched. Per the germline V gene, CDR1 is SNHLY and CDR2 is FYNNEI. The CDR3 DNA is TGTGCCAGCAGTGAAGCGATCGGGGGGTTGGAAGATACGCAGTATTTT. The encoded protein is CASSEAIGGLEDTQYF.

This rearrangement joins TRBV12-3 or TRBV12-4 to TRBJ2-7, with 9 bases fitting TRBD2. This CDR3 region has 15 residues. V lost 1 base to trimming and J lost 6 bases; unmatched junction nucleotides: 7. The DNA of the CDR3 is TGTGCCAGCAGTTTAGGGGCTAGCGGGGTTACCGAGCAGTACTTC. Encoded protein: CASSLGASGVTEQYF.

A few counts support this clonotype. The chain combines TRBV9 with TRBJ2-7; D is unclear. The CDR3 is 16 residues long. The V end lost 0 bases, the J end lost 7 bases, and 20 bases lay between the germline ends. The germline V gene has CDR1 SGDLS and CDR2 YYNGEE. The CDR3 sequence: CASSVELSGPYEEQYF. DNA for the CDR3: TGTGCCAGCAGCGTAGAGTTGTCAGGTCCCTACGAGGAGCAGTACTTC.

This clonotype was observed a few times. V is TRBV28 and J is TRBJ1-2; no clear D. V lost 4 bases, J lost 4 bases, and 16 bases lay in between. Germline V gives CDR1 MDHEN, CDR2 SYDVKM. This CDR3 contains 15 residues. The CDR3 nucleotides read TGTGCCAGCAGTTCTAGACAAGTTTGGTCCTATGGCTACACCTTC. Protein product: CASSSRQVWSYGYTF.

The sample holds many counts of this clonotype. The J gene is TRBJ2-2, the V gene TRBV5-1; possibly TRBD2 for D (5 bases). V was trimmed by 3 bases and J by 5 bases, leaving 14 bases between them. The CDR3 sequence is 15 residues long. From germline, CDR1 is SGHRS and CDR2 YFSETQ. The CDR3, as DNA: TGCGCCAGCAGCTCAGGAGGTTTCGAGACCGGGGAGCTGTTTTTT. It is translated as CASSSGGFETGELFF.

This clonotype occurred many times. The CDR3 bases are TGTGCCAGCAGCCAAGTCGGACGAGAGACCCAGTACTTC. Translating it yields CASSQVGRETQYF. V usage is TRBV3-1 and J usage is TRBJ2-5; unclear D gene. CDR1 is LGHDT, CDR2 YNNKEL, per germline (reference sequence). The CDR3 has 13 amino acids. Trimming took 1 base from V and 4 from J, leaving 7 bases between them.

In its sample, this clonotype was seen many times. This chain connects TRBV27 to TRBJ2-7; D uncertain. Germline V gene sequence: CDR1 MNHEY, CDR2 SMNVEV (reference sequence). The CDR3 is 14 amino acids. The V gene lost 5 bases and the J gene lost 3 bases, with 14 bases spanning the gap. The CDR3 protein is CASSPGRWVYEQYF. CDR3 coding DNA: TGTGCCAGCAGTCCCGGGCGATGGGTCTACGAGCAGTACTTC.

This clonotype was seen at least ten times. An end of the junction differs from the germline gene, which may be a read error. The chain carries TRBV5-1 and TRBJ1-1, with D uncertain. The CDR3 runs to 12 residues. CDR1 SGHRS and CDR2 YFSETQ come from the germline V gene. This CDR3 reads CASSFSNTEAFF. Written as DNA, the CDR3 is TGTGCCAGCAGTTTCTCCAACACTGAAGCTTTCTTT.

This clonotype was picked up many times. The chain recombines TRBV6-1 with TRBJ2-3, with TRBD1 matching over 8 bases. Looked up from germline, CDR1 is MNHNS and CDR2 is SASEGT. CDR3 length: 14 amino acids. The junction had 6 bases not matched to a gene; V was cut back by 7 bases and J by 3 bases. CDR3 in amino acids: CASMTGEVTDTQYF. CDR3 DNA sequence: TGTGCCAGCATGACAGGGGAGGTAACAGATACGCAGTATTTT.

This clonotype was observed many times. The chain is built from TRBV2 and TRBJ1-5, with 8 bases aligning to TRBD1. Looked up from germline, CDR1 is SNHLY and CDR2 is FYNNEI. V trimming: 6 bases; J trimming: 1 base; junction bases outside the gene matches: 5. This CDR3 region has 15 residues. Here the CDR3 DNA reads TGTGCCAGCAGGCCTCAGGGGGCGAGCAATCAGCCCCAGCATTTT. It is translated as CASRPQGASNQPQHF.

The gene calls are TRBV19 and TRBJ1-5; D not resolved. This CDR3 comprises 11 residues. Germline V CDR1 and CDR2: LNHDA, SQIVND (reference sequence). The ends were cut back, 4 bases at V and 4 bases at J, with 2 bases in the middle. This chain's CDR3 is CASSKNQPQHF. CDR3 nucleotide sequence: TGTGCCAGTAGTAAAAATCAGCCCCAGCATTTT.

The chain links TRBV19 to TRBJ2-3; 11 bases are a match to TRBD2. This CDR3 region has 17 residues. Germline V gene lookup returns CDR1 LNHDA and CDR2 SQIVND (reference sequence). The ends lost 5 bases at V and 0 bases at J; junction bases unmatched: 7. The CDR3 loop reads CASSDRTSGGSTDTQYF. The CDR3 DNA reads TGTGCCAGTAGTGACCGAACTAGCGGGGGAAGCACAGATACGCAGTATTTT. The full variable domain, with the rest looked up from reference TRBV19 and TRBJ2-3, is DGGITQSPKYLFRKEGQNVTLSCEQNLNHDAMYWYRQDPGQGLRLIYYSQIVNDFQKGDIAEGYSVSREKKESFPLTVTSAQKNPTAFYLCASSDRTSGGSTDTQYFGPGTRLTVL.

This clonotype was recorded at least ten times. The chain employs TRBV13 and TRBJ2-3; D unresolved. The CDR3 sequence is 15 residues long. Germline CDR1 and CDR2: PRHDT and FYEKMQ (reference sequence). Trimming took 0 bases from V and 0 from J, leaving 7 bases between them. CDR3 amino acids: CASSLGVTSTDTQYF. The CDR3 region has the DNA TGTGCCAGCAGCTTAGGGGTAACTAGCACAGATACGCAGTATTTT.